This T cell receptor (beta chain) emerged from a study of OX40 agonist ivuxolimab in advanced cancers. Study-level information: Six ivuxolimab dose levels, 0.01 to 10 mg/kg, were given intravenously every 2 weeks.

As for this clone: What it binds is unknown.

The assay was immunoSEQ multiplex PCR, and TCRdb's table has in-frame clones only and misses some. The sample lists tens of thousands of clones; around four fifths were seen once. Study observations and caveats: Some patients who did not respond also had low normalized T-cell clonal expansion. Relatively little clonal expansion, among the lowest observed, appeared in partial responders at 0.1-3.0 mg/kg. The average count of expanded clones was higher among CD8+ T cells than among CD4+.

From germline, CDR1 is SGHRS and CDR2 YFSETQ. The CDR3 runs 14 residues. Germline trimming cut 3 bases from V and 7 bases from J; bases unmatched to any gene: 6. The specimen was CD4+ or CD8+ T cells sorted from blood, collected in a trial of the OX40 agonist ivuxolimab. The receptor was derived from an adult with an advanced solid tumor such as melanoma, head and neck, liver or kidney cancer. The rearrangement links TRBV5-1 to TRBJ2-1; 8 nucleotides match TRBD2. CDR3 bases: TGCGCCAGCAGCTCCCCAACGGGAGGGAATGAGCAGTTCTTC. Encoded protein: CASSSPTGGNEQFF.